These T cell receptor beta chains were read from a single sample in a study of regulatory T cells in long-lasting Graves disease. TCRdb analysed the multiplex PCR reads with MiXCR anew, one entry per CDR3 protein. Here the sample spans 700,000 or so distinct CDR3 sequences, 30% being singletons. The sample consisted of peripheral blood mononuclear cells (PBMCs), taken when the disease was refractory, from a patient treated with antithyroid drugs. Receptor source: a female donor with Graves disease. CDR3s include the opening cysteine and the closing phenylalanine or tryptophan. D genes are given only for firm matches. Size values are once, few and many counts, or a class for expanded clones, and some rows have none.

CDR3nt: TGCAGCGTCCGGGGCACAGGGGTCAATCAGCCCCAGCATTTT
CDR3aa: CSVRGTGVNQPQHF
abundance: NA
v_gene: TRBV29-1
d_gene: TRBD1
j_gene: TRBJ1-5

CDR3nt: TGTGCCAGCAGAGCCGGGACACAGAACACTGAAGCTTTCTTT
CDR3aa: CASRAGTQNTEAFF
abundance: many
v_gene: TRBV6-2/TRBV6-3
d_gene: NA
j_gene: TRBJ1-1

CDR3nt: TGTGCCAGCATGAGGCAGGGCACTTCACCCCTCCACTTT
CDR3aa: CASMRQGTSPLHF
abundance: NA
v_gene: TRBV6-2/TRBV6-3
d_gene: NA
j_gene: TRBJ1-6

CDR3nt: TGCGCCAGCAGTCTTAGCGGGAGAGGCGGGGAGCTGTTTTTT
CDR3aa: CASSLSGRGGELFF
abundance: NA
v_gene: TRBV5-1
d_gene: TRBD2
j_gene: TRBJ2-2

CDR3nt: TGTGCCAGCAGCCCCTCGGGGGCCCCTTGGGAGCAGTTCTTC
CDR3aa: CASSPSGAPWEQFF
abundance: NA
v_gene: TRBV7-3
d_gene: NA
j_gene: TRBJ2-1

CDR3nt: TGTGCCAGCAGCCGGAAAGACGAGCAGTACTTC
CDR3aa: CASSRKDEQYF
abundance: few
v_gene: TRBV12-3/TRBV12-4
d_gene: NA
j_gene: TRBJ2-7

CDR3nt: TGTGCCAGCGGAACAGGAGGGCCGAGCGGGGAGCTGTTTTTT
CDR3aa: CASGTGGPSGELFF
abundance: NA
v_gene: TRBV11-2
d_gene: NA
j_gene: TRBJ2-2

CDR3nt: TGTGCCAGCAGCCCCGACTTAAGCTCCTACAATGAGCAGTTCTTC
CDR3aa: CASSPDLSSYNEQFF
abundance: few
v_gene: TRBV7-6
d_gene: NA
j_gene: TRBJ2-1

CDR3nt: TGTGCCAGCAGCTTAGGTCGCGGACTAGAAGAGACCCAGTACTTC
CDR3aa: CASSLGRGLEETQYF
abundance: few
v_gene: TRBV11-3
d_gene: TRBD2
j_gene: TRBJ2-5

CDR3nt: TGTGCCGGGAGGGCGGTTGCAACTAATGAAAAACTGTTTTTT
CDR3aa: CAGRAVATNEKLFF
abundance: NA
v_gene: TRBV7-9
d_gene: NA
j_gene: TRBJ1-4

CDR3nt: TGCGCCAGCACCCCGACAGGATCCTATAATTCACCCCTCCACTTT
CDR3aa: CASTPTGSYNSPLHF
abundance: many
v_gene: TRBV5-1
d_gene: NA
j_gene: TRBJ1-6

CDR3nt: TGTGCCAGCAGTCCGAGGACAGGGAGCTCTGGAAACACCATATATTTT
CDR3aa: CASSPRTGSSGNTIYF
abundance: few
v_gene: TRBV12-3/TRBV12-4
d_gene: TRBD1
j_gene: TRBJ1-3

CDR3nt: TGTGCCAGCAGGACATCCCCAGTGAAAACTTTTGGCTACACCTTC
CDR3aa: CASRTSPVKTFGYTF
abundance: NA
v_gene: TRBV6-1
d_gene: NA
j_gene: TRBJ1-2

CDR3nt: TGTGCCAGCAGTTACGTGGACAGGGACTACGAGCAGTACTTC
CDR3aa: CASSYVDRDYEQYF
abundance: NA
v_gene: TRBV6-9
d_gene: TRBD1
j_gene: TRBJ2-7

CDR3nt: TGTGCCAGCAGCTTAGAACCGCGGGGCCCTGGAAACACCATATATTTT
CDR3aa: CASSLEPRGPGNTIYF
abundance: few
v_gene: TRBV11-2
d_gene: NA
j_gene: TRBJ1-3